This T cell receptor (beta chain) was observed in a study of CD4 T cell repertoires in COVID-19. Study overall: CFSE-low cells expanded about nine days with IL-2, then restimulated with other coronavirus spikes. Notes on the study in general: Two or all three memory subsets shared several highly expanded SARS-CoV-2-reactive clonotypes.

These memory T cells were uncultured and sequenced directly after ex vivo isolation. The protocol was immunoSEQ multiplex PCR, while the TCRdb copy is restricted to in-frame clones and leaves out a portion. This table has 70,000 to 95,000 clones, 80% to 90% appearing once. This CDR3 region has 14 residues. The V end lost 10 bases, the J end lost 7 bases, and 22 bases lay between the germline ends. The germline V gene encodes CDR1 WNHNN and CDR2 SYGVQD (reference sequence). This clone was seen only once. The antigen is not known. This TCR was recovered from a human donor who had COVID-19. The rearrangement links TRBV10-1 to TRBJ2-5; a weak D match, TRBD1 (7 bases). Specimen: CD4+ T cells from peripheral blood, collected after recovery from COVID-19. CDR3 sequence reads: CATSTGYTGGTQYF. Here the CDR3 DNA reads TGCGCCACCTCGACAGGGTATACCGGGGGGACCCAGTACTTC.